Presented here are 4 T cell receptor beta chains from one specimen sequenced in a study of cytomegalovirus exposure and HLA in healthy donors. The PCR used 60 Vbeta and 13 Jbeta primers. Assay: immunoSEQ multiplex PCR; the TCRdb copy retains only in-frame clones and omits some. The sample has some 180,000 clones; about four fifths are singletons. Source material: PBMCs. The receptor source for this set is a woman between 18 and 29 years old in good health and CMV-seronegative.

The rearrangement links TRBV11-2 to TRBJ2-2, with 9 bases that match TRBD1. The CDR3 consists of 15 residues. V lost 5 bases and J lost 6; bases outside the gene matches: 7. Germline lookup yields CDR1 SGHAT and CDR2 FQNNGV. The DNA of the CDR3 is TGTGCCAGCAGCCGTGGAGGACAGGGGTCCGGGGAGCTGTTTTTT. Encoded protein: CASSRGGQGSGELFF.

The chain joins TRBV18 to TRBJ1-2; 9 bases align to TRBD1. CDR1 and CDR2 from the germline V gene are KGHSH and LQKENI. CDR3 size: 17 residues. Trimming removed 1 base from V and 2 bases from J; junction bases left unmatched: 8. The CDR3 DNA follows: TGTGCCAGCTCACCACAGGGACAGGGATTAACAAACTATGGCTACACCTTC. Amino acids: CASSPQGQGLTNYGYTF.

The chain recombines TRBV19 with TRBJ1-1; no clear D gene. V dropped 3 bases and J dropped 2 bases, with 13 bases sitting between them. The CDR3 loop spans 15 amino acids. CDR1 is LNHDA and CDR2 is SQIVND in the germline V gene (reference sequence). The DNA for the CDR3 is TGTGCCAGTAGTATCCTGACGGGTCTAAACACTGAAGCTTTCTTT. Its protein is CASSILTGLNTEAFF.

This chain connects TRBV30 to TRBJ1-1; tentatively, D is TRBD1 (5 bases). This CDR3 contains 13 residues. CDR1 GTSNPN and CDR2 SVGIG come from the germline V gene (reference sequence). V dropped 3 bases and J dropped 7 bases, with 15 bases sitting between them. Here the CDR3 DNA reads TGTGCCTGGAGGGACGACAGTGAAGATGAAGCTTTCTTT. Its protein product is CAWRDDSEDEAFF.